The next 24 T cell receptor beta chains were all read from a single sample in a study of CD8+CD57+ T cells in acquired aplastic anemia. TCR beta VDJ and CDR3 profiles were obtained from a genomic DNA template. TCRdb re-called the reads with MiXCR, one entry per CDR3 protein. Of tens of thousands of distinct CDR3 sequences in the sample, 70% are singletons; the top ten hold roughly 80%. Before being chosen for sequencing, patients had shown CD8+CD57+ cell expansion by flow cytometry. Material: sorted CD4+, CD8+, or CD8+CD57+ T cells (not recorded which) from PBMCs. These receptor sequences come from a human donor with aplastic anemia.

This clonotype was recorded once. This chain connects TRBV5-6 to TRBJ2-7; D remains ambiguous. The CDR3 totals 14 residues. The germline V and J ends were trimmed by 2 bases and 2 bases, with 11 bases remaining between them. From germline, CDR1 is SGHDT and CDR2 YYEEEE. CDR3 coding DNA: TGTGCCAGCAGCTTAGAGGCTCTTGCCTACGAGCAGTACTTC. Amino acid sequence: CASSLEALAYEQYF.

The V and J genes are TRBV9 and TRBJ1-2; 7 bases match TRBD1. Trimming at V came to 3 bases and at J to 3 bases, leaving 8 bases not matched to a gene. The CDR3 totals 15 residues. CDR1 and CDR2 from the germline V gene are SGDLS and YYNGEE. CDR3 protein: CASSARTGRDYGYTF. The CDR3 DNA follows: TGTGCCAGCAGCGCCCGGACAGGAAGGGACTATGGCTACACCTTC.

The table lists this clonotype with many counts. The chain couples TRBV20-1 to TRBJ2-1; D is uncertain. Germline CDR1 is DFQATT and CDR2 is SNEGSKA (reference sequence). The CDR3 runs to 14 residues. Deletions cut 5 bases from V and 4 bases from J, with 15 bases between. The CDR3 DNA reads TGCAGTGCTGACCAGTGGGAAAATTACAATGAGCAGTTCTTC. This encodes CSADQWENYNEQFF.

This chain connects TRBV10-2 to TRBJ1-2, with 8 bases lining up with TRBD1. V trimming: 8 bases; J trimming: 2 bases; junction bases outside the gene matches: 10. Germline values: CDR1 WSHSY, CDR2 SAAADI. This CDR3 comprises 15 residues. The DNA of the CDR3 is TGCGCCAGCGGGGGGTCGACAGGGGACAACTATGGCTACACCTTC. Translating it yields CASGGSTGDNYGYTF.

V is TRBV11-2 and J is TRBJ2-3; 7 nucleotides agree with TRBD2. The germline CDR1 and CDR2 sequences are SGHAT and FQNNGV. The V segment lost 1 base and the J segment 0 bases; nucleotides outside the gene matches: 4. The CDR3 sequence is 16 residues long. The CDR3 reads CASSLVGGGSTDTQYF. The CDR3 nucleotides are TGTGCCAGCAGCTTAGTTGGCGGGGGAAGCACAGATACGCAGTATTTT.

This clonotype came up a few times. The chain couples TRBV7-3 to TRBJ1-1; no definite D call. This CDR3 has 13 residues. V lost 5 bases and J lost 1, with 8 bases in between. CDR1 and CDR2 from the germline V gene are SGHTA and FQGTGA. DNA of the CDR3: TGTGCCAGCAGCCCCTCGCAGAACACTGAAGCTTTCTTT. It encodes CASSPSQNTEAFF.

The chain is built from TRBV13 and TRBJ2-7; D unresolved. The CDR3 covers 11 residues. Per the germline V gene, CDR1 is PRHDT and CDR2 is FYEKMQ (reference sequence). V was pared by 5 bases and J by 5 bases, with 7 bases between. As DNA, the CDR3 is TGTGCCAGCAGCCAAATGAACGAGCAGTACTTC. Its protein product is CASSQMNEQYF.

The J gene is TRBJ2-3, the V gene TRBV2; D is uncertain. This CDR3 contains 18 residues. V shed 2 bases and J shed 6 bases, with 24 bases lying between them. CDR1 SNHLY and CDR2 FYNNEI come from the germline V gene. The CDR3 sequence is CASSESRRGLLLKDTQYF. The CDR3 nucleotides are TGTGCCAGCAGTGAAAGCCGCCGCGGTCTCCTTCTGAAGGATACGCAGTATTTT.

The chain combines TRBV10-2 with TRBJ1-5; 8 bases are a match to TRBD1. V gave up 6 bases and J gave up 5 bases; unmatched junction bases: 9. In germline, CDR1 is WSHSY, CDR2 SAAADI. This CDR3 is built from 15 residues. The DNA of the CDR3 is TGCGCCAGCAGGAGACAGGGGCATCTTCATCAGCCCCAGCATTTT. Protein product: CASRRQGHLHQPQHF.

V gene TRBV7-2 combines with J gene TRBJ2-7; TRBD1 or TRBD2 may be the D gene (5 bases each). Germline V lookup: CDR1 SGHTA, CDR2 FQGNSA. The ends were cut back, 5 bases at V and 3 bases at J, with 11 bases in the middle. The CDR3 length is 13 residues. CDR3 DNA: TGTGCCAGCAGCGCTCGGGACGGCTACGAGCAGTACTTC. Protein sequence: CASSARDGYEQYF.

This clonotype was seen repeatedly, ten times or more. V gene TRBV9 combines with J gene TRBJ2-3, with D perhaps assigned TRBD1 or TRBD2 (6 bases each). This CDR3 is built from 16 residues. V gave up 3 bases and J gave up 4 bases, with 18 bases separating them. The V gene's germline CDR1 is SGDLS and CDR2 YYNGEE. Here the CDR3 reads CASSEEGDIVADTQYF. CDR3 nucleotide sequence: TGTGCCAGCAGCGAGGAGGGGGATATAGTTGCAGATACGCAGTATTTT.

The chain uses TRBV29-1 and TRBJ1-2; weak D call: TRBD1 (5 bases). The CDR3 runs to 11 residues. Germline V gene sequence: CDR1 SQVTM, CDR2 ANQGSEA. V lost 4 bases, J lost 7 bases, and 10 bases lay in between. The CDR3 protein is CSVGQGGGYTF. CDR3 DNA: TGCAGCGTTGGGCAGGGAGGTGGCTACACCTTC.

The J gene is TRBJ1-2, the V gene TRBV2; D might be TRBD1 (6 bases). CDR1 and CDR2 from the germline V gene are SNHLY and FYNNEI. The CDR3 has 13 amino acids. V lost 5 bases, J lost 4 bases, and 11 bases lay in between. In nucleotides, the CDR3 is TGTGCCAGCAGTTCTCAGGGGTTCTATGGCTACACCTTC. Its protein product is CASSSQGFYGYTF.

This chain links TRBV5-1 with TRBJ1-2; 12 bases fit TRBD1. The CDR3 covers 15 residues. The V segment lost 0 bases and the J segment 8 bases; nucleotides outside the gene matches: 5. Germline CDR1 SGHRS, CDR2 YFSETQ. Written as DNA, the CDR3 is TGCGCCAGCAGCTTGGCCGGGACAGGGGGCGAAGGCTACACCTTC. Encoded protein: CASSLAGTGGEGYTF.

The chain has TRBV29-1 and TRBJ1-5, with 7 nucleotides matching TRBD1. This CDR3 is built from 13 residues. The germline V gene has CDR1 SQVTM and CDR2 ANQGSEA. With V trimmed by 6 bases and J by 2 bases, 4 bases remained unmatched. CDR3 DNA sequence: TGCAGCGTCAACGGACAGGGCAATCAGCCCCAGCATTTT. This encodes CSVNGQGNQPQHF.

This sequence joins TRBV2 and TRBJ2-7; TRBD2 agrees at 8 bases. This CDR3 region has 14 residues. The germline V gene has CDR1 SNHLY and CDR2 FYNNEI. The J segment lost 6 bases and the V segment lost 5 bases, leaving 9 bases of the junction unmatched. CDR3 DNA sequence: TGTGCCAGCAGTTTGCGGCTAGCGGGTAGCGAGCAGTACTTC. Translating it yields CASSLRLAGSEQYF.

This clonotype appeared a single time. V and J are TRBV11-1 and TRBJ1-2, with D tentatively TRBD1 (6 bases). In germline, CDR1 is SGHAT, CDR2 FQDESV (reference sequence). The CDR3 runs 17 residues. The germline V and J ends were trimmed by 3 bases and 4 bases, with 21 bases remaining between them. The CDR3 here is CASSFWGQPPRAYGYTF. The CDR3 nucleotides are TGTGCCAGCAGCTTTTGGGGACAACCCCCGCGAGCCTATGGCTACACCTTC.

Only one count was recorded for this clonotype. V and J are TRBV24-1 and TRBJ2-3, with TRBD2 matching 7 bases. The CDR3 loop spans 15 amino acids. V dropped 7 bases and J dropped 1; count of bases not matched to a gene: 7. Per the germline V gene, CDR1 is KGHDR and CDR2 is SFDVKD. The DNA for the CDR3 is TGTGCCACCAGAGCCACCCGGGGGGGCACAGATACGCAGTATTTT. Its translation: CATRATRGGTDTQYF.

This clonotype was detected a few times. The chain combines TRBV15 with TRBJ1-2; the match to TRBD1 covers 9 bases. The germline CDR1 and CDR2 sequences are LNHNV and YYDKDF (reference sequence). After removal of 2 bases from V and 0 bases from J, the junction contained 10 bases not matched to a gene. The CDR3 is made up of 18 amino acids. The CDR3 here is CATSRPPGQGVPNYGYTF. Here the CDR3 DNA reads TGTGCCACCAGCAGACCCCCGGGACAGGGAGTACCTAACTATGGCTACACCTTC.

The chain recombines TRBV9 with TRBJ2-7; D is possibly TRBD1 or TRBD2 (6 bases each). CDR1 SGDLS and CDR2 YYNGEE come from the germline V gene. The V and J ends lost 0 bases and 1 base respectively, with 17 bases between them. The CDR3 is 17 amino acids. The CDR3 loop reads CASSVVRQEGESYEQYF. DNA of the CDR3: TGTGCCAGCAGCGTAGTCCGTCAGGAGGGGGAATCCTACGAGCAGTACTTC. Full variable domain (remainder filled in from reference TRBV9 and TRBJ2-7): DSGVTQTPKHLITATGQRVTLRCSPRSGDLSVYWYQQSLDQGLQFLIQYYNGEERAKGNILERFSAQQFPDLHSELNLSSLELGDSALYFCASSVVRQEGESYEQYFGPGTRLTVT.

This clonotype came up many times. One end of the junction fails to match germline, which may point to a read error. J is TRBJ2-7 and V is TRBV7-7; D not certain. This CDR3 has 13 residues. The V gene's germline CDR1 is SSHAT and CDR2 FNYEAQ (reference sequence). CDR3 DNA: TGTGCTAGCAGCTCCACAAGCTCCTACGAGCAGTACTTC. It translates to CASSSTSSYEQYF. Together with reference TRBV7-7 and TRBJ2-7, the CDR3 gives the full variable domain: GAGVSQSPRYKVTKRGQDVTLRCDPISSHATLYWYQQALGQGPEFLTYFNYEAQPDKSGLPSDRFSAERPEGSISTLTIQRTEQRDSAMYRCASSSTSSYEQYFGPGTRLTVT.

Ten or more counts support this clonotype. V is TRBV7-9 and J is TRBJ1-2; the D is unclear. The V and J ends lost 8 bases and 6 bases respectively, with 16 bases between them. CDR3 size: 13 residues. Germline assignment: CDR1 SEHNR and CDR2 FQNEAQ (reference sequence). This CDR3 is CASGATELDGYTF. CDR3 nucleotide sequence: TGTGCCAGCGGAGCTACAGAACTTGATGGCTACACCTTC.

The V and J genes are TRBV19 and TRBJ2-3; 7 bases agree with TRBD1. This CDR3 has 16 residues. J gave up 0 bases and V 7 bases, and 10 bases lay outside the gene matches. Germline CDR1 and CDR2: LNHDA and SQIVND (reference sequence). DNA of the CDR3: TGTGCCAGTAACGGATACAGGGGAACCAGCACAGATACGCAGTATTTT. Translation: CASNGYRGTSTDTQYF.

The chain couples TRBV11-3 to TRBJ2-7; 9 nucleotides match TRBD2. J lost 3 bases, V lost 6 bases, and 9 bases had no gene match. The CDR3 covers 15 residues. The germline CDR1 and CDR2 sequences are SGHNT and YENEEA. The CDR3 here is CASSLEASGDYEQYF. For the CDR3, the DNA is TGTGCCAGCAGTCTTGAGGCTAGCGGGGACTACGAGCAGTACTTC.